This T cell receptor beta chain originates from a study of response to subunit inactivated influenza vaccine. The study's findings and limits: Each seasonal flu vaccination may recruit only limited new T cells, authors suggested.

Worth noting for this clonotype: Antigen specificity is unknown.

The CDR3 length is 11 residues. Germline assignment: CDR1 ENHRY and CDR2 SYGVKD. The germline V and J ends were trimmed by 3 bases and 7 bases, with 6 bases remaining between them. Via MiXCR, TCRdb re-called the RT-PCR reads, giving one row per CDR3 protein. Of 530,000 or so distinct CDR3 sequences detected, around 25% appear once; the ten largest clones hold 1.5% to 2%. This sequence originates from a man in his forties or fifties who received an inactivated influenza vaccine. The sequenced sample was CD4+ T cells sorted from PBMCs, obtained 5 to 6 days after vaccination. J is TRBJ1-1 and V is TRBV10-3; D gene ambiguous. CDR3 residues: CAISDRREAFF. The CDR3, as DNA: TGTGCCATCAGTGACAGGCGTGAAGCTTTCTTT.